This is a list of T cell receptor beta chains from one sample in a study of T cell responses to AZD1222 COVID-19 vaccine. The table came from immunoSEQ multiplex PCR; TCRdb's copy has only in-frame clones and leaves some out. The sample has under 150,000 clones, approximately 88% seen once. The sequencing used peripheral blood, collected on day 0 of AZD1222 vaccination. Receptors originate from an adult in good health. The CDR3 runs from the conserved cysteine through the conserved F or W. A D gene is named only where the DNA matches it firmly. Not every row has a clone size; where given, it reads once, few, many or a size class.

V: TRBV9; D: TRBD1; size: NA; J: TRBJ2-1; DNA: TGTGCCAGCAGCCCGAGAGCCGAAGGGACAGGTTTGAATGAGCAGTTCTTC; CDR3: CASSPRAEGTGLNEQFF
V: TRBV19; D: TRBD2; size: NA; J: TRBJ2-1; DNA: TGTGCCAGTAGTATAGGACCCTTGGGAGGGAACTCCTACAATGAGCAGTTCTTC; CDR3: CASSIGPLGGNSYNEQFF
V: TRBV13; D: TRBD1; size: NA; J: TRBJ1-2; DNA: TGTGCCAGCAGCCTCGGACAGGGGGGGAACTATGGCTACACCTTC; CDR3: CASSLGQGGNYGYTF
V: TRBV20-1; D: NA; size: NA; J: TRBJ2-5; DNA: TGCAGTGCTAGTCCGGCCGATGTATTGGATCTCGGGACCCAGTACTTC; CDR3: CSASPADVLDLGTQYF
V: TRBV11-2; D: TRBD1; size: NA; J: TRBJ2-6; DNA: TGTGCCAGCAGCCCACAGGGGGCTGGGGCCAACGTCCTGACTTTC; CDR3: CASSPQGAGANVLTF
V: TRBV7-9; D: NA; size: NA; J: TRBJ1-1; DNA: TGTGCCAGCACCAAAGGGGGAGGCACTGAAGCTTTCTTT; CDR3: CASTKGGGTEAFF
V: TRBV11-3; D: TRBD2; size: NA; J: TRBJ2-1; DNA: TGTGCCAGCAGCCTCGGGACTAGCGGGCGGAATGAGCAGTTCTTC; CDR3: CASSLGTSGRNEQFF
V: TRBV29-1; D: NA; size: NA; J: TRBJ2-6; DNA: TGTGCGTGGAGCACTGGGGCCAACGTCCTGACTTTC; CDR3: CAWSTGANVLTF
V: TRBV19; D: NA; size: NA; J: TRBJ1-5; DNA: TGTGCCACACGGGACACGGGGCGTTATAACGGCAATCAGCCCCAGCATTTT; CDR3: CATRDTGRYNGNQPQHF
V: TRBV7-2; D: TRBD1; size: NA; J: TRBJ1-5; DNA: TGTGCCAGCAGCTTTGGACAGGGGCGGCAGCCCCAGCATTTT; CDR3: CASSFGQGRQPQHF
V: TRBV7-9; D: NA; size: NA; J: TRBJ1-2; DNA: TGTGCCAGCAGCTTAAGTCCAGGGAGCTATGGCTACACCTTC; CDR3: CASSLSPGSYGYTF
V: TRBV5-4; D: TRBD2; size: NA; J: TRBJ2-7; DNA: TGTGCCAGCAGCTCGGGACTAGCGGGCGCCTACGAGCAGTACTTC; CDR3: CASSSGLAGAYEQYF
V: TRBV5-6; D: NA; size: few; J: TRBJ2-5; DNA: TGTGCCAGCAGCTTCCAAGAGACCCAGTACTTC; CDR3: CASSFQETQYF
V: TRBV2; D: NA; size: NA; J: TRBJ2-1; DNA: TGTGCCAGCAGTGTTCAGGGTAGCTCCTACAATGAGCAGTTCTTC; CDR3: CASSVQGSSYNEQFF
V: TRBV2; D: NA; size: NA; J: TRBJ1-2; DNA: TGTGCCAGCGGGGTGGGGCCGAACTATGGCTACACCTTC; CDR3: CASGVGPNYGYTF
V: TRBV3-1/TRBV3-2; D: NA; size: NA; J: TRBJ2-7; DNA: TGTGCCAGCAGCCCTAGGTCGGAATCCTACGAGCAGTACTTC; CDR3: CASSPRSESYEQYF
V: TRBV3-1/TRBV3-2; D: NA; size: NA; J: TRBJ2-5; DNA: TGTGCCAGCAGCCACGTTGGGACCAGCCTTGGGGAGACCCAGTACTTC; CDR3: CASSHVGTSLGETQYF
V: TRBV5-5; D: TRBD2; size: NA; J: TRBJ2-5; DNA: TGTGCCACCACCCCCGGCGGGGGGCTAGGAGAGACCCAGTACTTC; CDR3: CATTPGGGLGETQYF
V: TRBV9; D: NA; size: once; J: TRBJ2-6; DNA: TGTGCCAGCAGCGTACTTGGGAGCTCTGGGGCCAACGTCCTGACTTTC; CDR3: CASSVLGSSGANVLTF
V: TRBV12-3/TRBV12-4; D: NA; size: NA; J: TRBJ1-2; DNA: TGTGCCAGCAGTTTAGGTAACTATGGCTACACCTTC; CDR3: CASSLGNYGYTF
V: TRBV12-3/TRBV12-4; D: TRBD1; size: NA; J: TRBJ1-2; DNA: TGTGCCAGCAGATGGACAGGGGGCGGTGGCTACACCTTC; CDR3: CASRWTGGGGYTF
V: TRBV18; D: TRBD1; size: NA; J: TRBJ1-1; DNA: TGTGCCAGCTCACCACAAACAGGGGGTGGGAACACTGAAGCTTTCTTT; CDR3: CASSPQTGGGNTEAFF
V: TRBV9; D: TRBD1; size: NA; J: TRBJ1-5; DNA: TGTGCCAGCAGCGTAGACGGACAGGTCAATCAGCCCCAGCATTTT; CDR3: CASSVDGQVNQPQHF
V: TRBV5-3; D: NA; size: NA; J: TRBJ1-2; DNA: TGTGCCAGAAGCTTGGATTCGTCGGCAGGGGATAACTATGGCTACACCTTC; CDR3: CARSLDSSAGDNYGYTF
V: TRBV12-3/TRBV12-4; D: NA; size: NA; J: TRBJ2-1; DNA: TGTGCCAGCAGTGAAGCAATCCGCAATGAGCAGTTCTTC; CDR3: CASSEAIRNEQFF
V: TRBV24-1; D: TRBD1; size: NA; J: TRBJ2-2; DNA: TGTGCCACCAGTGACGCCGGGACAGGGATGACCGGGGAGCTGTTTTTT; CDR3: CATSDAGTGMTGELFF
V: TRBV7-2; D: NA; size: NA; J: TRBJ1-1; DNA: TGTGCCAGCAGCTTAGCGGGGAAAGGGGACATGAACACTGAAGCTTTCTTT; CDR3: CASSLAGKGDMNTEAFF
V: TRBV6-1; D: TRBD1; size: NA; J: TRBJ2-2; DNA: TGTGCCAGCAGTGATGGGACAGGGGTCGCCGGGGAGCTGTTTTTT; CDR3: CASSDGTGVAGELFF
V: TRBV5-1; D: TRBD1; size: NA; J: TRBJ2-2; DNA: TGCGCCAGCAGCAGGACAGGGGCGGACACCGGGGAGCTGTTTTTT; CDR3: CASSRTGADTGELFF
V: TRBV5-1; D: TRBD2; size: NA; J: TRBJ2-3; DNA: TGCGCCAGCAGCTCTACTAGCGGGGGGTCAAATACGCAGTATTTT; CDR3: CASSSTSGGSNTQYF
V: TRBV7-2; D: NA; size: NA; J: TRBJ2-7; DNA: TGTGCCAGCAGCTTAGCGCTTGGATACCTCTACGAGCAGTACTTC; CDR3: CASSLALGYLYEQYF
V: TRBV11-1; D: TRBD2; size: NA; J: TRBJ2-2; DNA: TGTGCCAGCACCACGGGACTACCCACCGGGGAGCTGTTTTTT; CDR3: CASTTGLPTGELFF
V: TRBV7-3; D: NA; size: NA; J: TRBJ2-2; DNA: TGTGCCAGCAGCTTAAAGGCCAGTGGCACCGGGGAGCTGTTTTTT; CDR3: CASSLKASGTGELFF
V: TRBV27; D: TRBD2; size: NA; J: TRBJ2-7; DNA: TGTGCCAGCAGCACTCTAGCGGGGAATACCTACGAGCAGTACTTC; CDR3: CASSTLAGNTYEQYF
V: TRBV2; D: NA; size: NA; J: TRBJ1-4; DNA: TGTGCCAGCAGTGGAGGCTTGAGGGAAAAACTGTTTTTT; CDR3: CASSGGLREKLFF
V: TRBV15; D: TRBD1; size: NA; J: TRBJ1-2; DNA: TGTGCCACCAGCACGGGACAGGGACAAAGTTACCGCGGCTACACCTTC; CDR3: CATSTGQGQSYRGYTF
V: TRBV5-5; D: TRBD2; size: NA; J: TRBJ2-1; DNA: TGTGCCAGCAGCGCGGGGGGTGTTGAGCAGTTCTTC; CDR3: CASSAGGVEQFF